These 4 T cell receptor beta chains were sequenced from one sample in a study of T cells in Graves' hyperthyroidism and ophthalmopathy. RNA transcripts were the template for amplifying TCR beta CDR3 regions. Researchers ran a first-round RT-PCR on the TCR CDR3 using the HTBI primer set. Each CDR3 protein is one row after TCRdb ran MiXCR on the multiplex PCR reads. The sample comprises approximately 360,000 distinct CDR3 sequences, 20% to 25% of which are singletons, and around 79% rests with the top ten. Sequencing was carried out using blood. These receptors originate from a man in his fifties or sixties with Graves' hyperthyroidism.

V and J are TRBV3-1 and TRBJ2-5; 13 bases align to TRBD2. V lost 2 bases and J lost 1; bases outside the gene matches: 7. Germline loops: CDR1 LGHDT, CDR2 YNNKEL (reference sequence). The CDR3 extends over 18 amino acids. CDR3 DNA: TGTGCCAGCAGCCAATCCACCGGGACTAGCGGGGTCCAAGAGACCCAGTACTTC. Protein: CASSQSTGTSGVQETQYF.

V gene TRBV18 combines with J gene TRBJ1-1; a weak D match, TRBD1 (5 bases). V gave up 1 base and J gave up 3 bases, with 15 bases separating them. Germline CDR1 is KGHSH and CDR2 is LQKENI. The CDR3 is 16 amino acids. The chain's CDR3 is CASSPRWRGGDTEAFF. The CDR3 nucleotides are TGTGCCAGCTCACCACGATGGAGGGGCGGAGACACTGAAGCTTTCTTT.

In this sample, this clonotype turned up a few times. This rearrangement joins TRBV15 to TRBJ2-7; D is perhaps TRBD1 or TRBD2 (6 bases each). This CDR3 has 18 residues. Trimming shortened V by 5 bases and J by 4 bases, and 27 bases separated the two germline ends. Looked up from germline, CDR1 is LNHNV and CDR2 is YYDKDF (reference sequence). The CDR3 region is CATSPELGGRREGYEQYF. For the CDR3, the DNA is TGTGCCACCAGCCCTGAATTAGGGGGGCGGCGGGAAGGATACGAGCAGTACTTC. Using reference TRBV15 and TRBJ2-7 for the parts outside the CDR3, the full variable domain is DAMVIQNPRYQVTQFGKPVTLSCSQTLNHNVMYWYQQKSSQAPKLLFHYYDKDFNNEADTPDNFQSRRPNTSFCFLDIRSPGLGDTAMYLCATSPELGGRREGYEQYFGPGTRLTVT.

This sequence joins TRBV20-1 and TRBJ2-6; D is ambiguous. Per the germline V gene, CDR1 is DFQATT and CDR2 is SNEGSKA (reference sequence). The CDR3 extends over 13 amino acids. The V and J ends lost 5 bases and 0 bases respectively, with 5 bases between them. CDR3 coding DNA: TGCAGTGCTTCACACTCTGGGGCCAACGTCCTGACTTTC. The encoded protein is CSASHSGANVLTF.